The clone carrying this T cell receptor (beta chain) has only one observation. The data were obtained in a study of shared clonotypes between healthy human individuals. As handled by the study authors: Filtering differed for immunoSEQ, which gave only junction sequences without quality scores. The assay was immunoSEQ multiplex PCR, and TCRdb's table has in-frame clones only and misses some. That table furnishes V, J and clone size, whereas the DNA furnished D and trimming. There are under 2.5 million clones in the sample; roughly 90% occur only once, and about 0.41% lies in the top ten. The sequence was collected from a man younger than 35 in good health. Some clones in this sample may be carry-over from other donors' samples. Input material: naive CD4+ T cells from PBMCs. Subset specified: CD45RA+ positively selected.

CDR3 nucleotide sequence: TGTGCCAGCAGCCAAAACGGCCGCATTCAGTACTTC. Translation gives CASSQNGRIQYF. V gene TRBV14 combines with J gene TRBJ2-4; D remains ambiguous. This CDR3 is 12 amino acids long. CDR1 and CDR2 (germline): SGHDN, FVKESK. Trimming pared 2 bases from V and 9 bases from J, leaving 8 bases between.